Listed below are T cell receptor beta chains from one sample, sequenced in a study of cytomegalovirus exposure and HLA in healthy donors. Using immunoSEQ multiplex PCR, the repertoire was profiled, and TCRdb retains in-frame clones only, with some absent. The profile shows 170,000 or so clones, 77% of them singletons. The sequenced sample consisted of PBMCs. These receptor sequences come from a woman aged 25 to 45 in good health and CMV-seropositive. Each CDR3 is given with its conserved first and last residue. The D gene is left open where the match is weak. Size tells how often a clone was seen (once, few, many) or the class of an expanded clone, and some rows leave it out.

cdr3_aa: CASSLNPPAGGYTF
cdr3_nt: TGTGCCAGCAGTTTAAATCCGCCCGCGGGAGGCTACACCTTC
j_call: TRBJ1-2
v_call: TRBV28
d_call: .
clone_size: few

cdr3_aa: CASSQDQPDTGELFF
cdr3_nt: TGTGCCAGCAGCCAAGATCAACCGGACACCGGGGAGCTGTTTTTT
j_call: TRBJ2-2
v_call: TRBV4-2
d_call: .
clone_size: .

cdr3_aa: CASSKGAAREQYF
cdr3_nt: TGTGCCAGCAGCAAAGGGGCAGCTCGGGAGCAGTACTTC
j_call: TRBJ2-7
v_call: TRBV21-1
d_call: .
clone_size: .

cdr3_aa: CASSLEGRDASGRAKNIQYF
cdr3_nt: TGCGCCAGCAGCTTGGAAGGCCGGGACGCTAGCGGTCGAGCCAAAAACATTCAGTACTTC
j_call: TRBJ2-4
v_call: TRBV5-1
d_call: TRBD2
clone_size: few

cdr3_aa: CASSFGETQYF
cdr3_nt: TGTGCCAGCAGCTTCGGGGAGACCCAGTACTTC
j_call: TRBJ2-5
v_call: TRBV11-2
d_call: .
clone_size: .

cdr3_aa: CASSRGSFSSGANVLTF
cdr3_nt: TGTGCCAGCTCACGAGGTTCGTTTTCGTCTGGGGCCAACGTCCTGACTTTC
j_call: TRBJ2-6
v_call: TRBV18
d_call: .
clone_size: .

cdr3_aa: CASSPRQGVSGANVLTF
cdr3_nt: TGTGCCAGCTCACCCCGACAGGGGGTCTCTGGGGCCAACGTCCTGACTTTC
j_call: TRBJ2-6
v_call: TRBV18
d_call: TRBD1
clone_size: .

cdr3_aa: CASSPNGQGPGYTF
cdr3_nt: TGTGCCAGCAGCCCAAACGGACAGGGTCCTGGCTACACCTTC
j_call: TRBJ1-2
v_call: TRBV7-2
d_call: TRBD1
clone_size: .

cdr3_aa: CASSYAAQGARRAFF
cdr3_nt: TGTGCCAGCAGTTACGCCGCACAGGGGGCGCGTAGAGCTTTCTTT
j_call: TRBJ1-1
v_call: TRBV6-5
d_call: TRBD1
clone_size: once

cdr3_aa: CASSQGGTSVDEQYF
cdr3_nt: TGTGCCAGCAGCCAAGGGGGGACTAGCGTGGACGAGCAGTACTTC
j_call: TRBJ2-7
v_call: TRBV4-2
d_call: TRBD2
clone_size: .

cdr3_aa: CASSAPGSGEQYF
cdr3_nt: TGTGCCAGTAGTGCCCCAGGGTCTGGCGAGCAGTACTTC
j_call: TRBJ2-7
v_call: TRBV19
d_call: .
clone_size: .

cdr3_aa: CAWSRDSGRADTQYF
cdr3_nt: TGTGCCTGGAGCAGGGATAGCGGGAGGGCGGATACGCAGTATTTT
j_call: TRBJ2-3
v_call: TRBV30
d_call: TRBD2
clone_size: .

cdr3_aa: CASRGQPNIQYF
cdr3_nt: TGTGCCAGCAGGGGACAGCCGAACATTCAGTACTTC
j_call: TRBJ2-4
v_call: TRBV28
d_call: TRBD1
clone_size: .

cdr3_aa: CASSLASGNMYNEQFF
cdr3_nt: TGTGCCAGCAGCTTAGCTAGCGGGAACATGTACAATGAGCAGTTCTTC
j_call: TRBJ2-1
v_call: TRBV7-2
d_call: TRBD2
clone_size: .

cdr3_aa: CAWGGQGFTDTQYF
cdr3_nt: TGTGCCTGGGGGGGACAGGGATTCACAGATACGCAGTATTTT
j_call: TRBJ2-3
v_call: TRBV30
d_call: TRBD1
clone_size: .

cdr3_aa: CASSDGGNYEQYF
cdr3_nt: TGTGCCAGCAGCGATGGCGGGAACTACGAGCAGTACTTC
j_call: TRBJ2-7
v_call: TRBV9
d_call: .
clone_size: .

cdr3_aa: CSVVGQGLHEQYF
cdr3_nt: TGCAGCGTTGTTGGGCAGGGCCTCCACGAGCAGTACTTC
j_call: TRBJ2-7
v_call: TRBV29-1
d_call: .
clone_size: .

cdr3_aa: CASSSTGTGYTF
cdr3_nt: TGTGCCAGCAGTTCGACAGGTACCGGCTACACCTTC
j_call: TRBJ1-2
v_call: TRBV27
d_call: .
clone_size: few

cdr3_aa: CASSLVAGGPTEQFF
cdr3_nt: TGTGCCAGCAGCTTAGTTGCGGGAGGGCCGACTGAGCAGTTCTTC
j_call: TRBJ2-1
v_call: TRBV11-3
d_call: TRBD2
clone_size: once

cdr3_aa: CARSLNFRGLRCNQPQHF
cdr3_nt: TGTGCCAGAAGCTTGAATTTCAGGGGGCTGAGGTGCAATCAGCCCCAGCATTTT
j_call: TRBJ1-5
v_call: TRBV5-3
d_call: TRBD1
clone_size: .

cdr3_aa: CASSGRSGGDF
cdr3_nt: TGTGCCAGCAGTGGACGGTCGGGAGGTGACTTC
j_call: TRBJ2-4
v_call: TRBV6-1
d_call: TRBD2
clone_size: few

cdr3_aa: CASRPPGGMVGEAFF
cdr3_nt: TGTGCCAGCAGACCCCCGGGGGGGATGGTTGGTGAAGCTTTCTTT
j_call: TRBJ1-1
v_call: TRBV27
d_call: .
clone_size: .

cdr3_aa: CASRLLGGEKLFF
cdr3_nt: TGTGCCAGCCGACTCCTCGGGGGGGAAAAACTGTTTTTT
j_call: TRBJ1-4
v_call: TRBV6-6
d_call: .
clone_size: .

cdr3_aa: CASSWASENNEQFF
cdr3_nt: TGTGCCAGCAGTTGGGCTAGCGAAAACAATGAGCAGTTCTTC
j_call: TRBJ2-1
v_call: TRBV27
d_call: .
clone_size: .

cdr3_aa: CASSVESSGNTIYF
cdr3_nt: TGTGCCAGCAGTGTGGAGAGCTCTGGAAACACCATATATTTT
j_call: TRBJ1-3
v_call: TRBV6-1
d_call: .
clone_size: .

cdr3_aa: CASSLKASLYNEQFF
cdr3_nt: TGTGCCAGCAGCTTGAAAGCGAGCCTCTACAATGAGCAGTTCTTC
j_call: TRBJ2-1
v_call: TRBV5-6
d_call: .
clone_size: .

cdr3_aa: CASSLGQGADATNEKLFF
cdr3_nt: TGTGCCAGCAGTCTTGGACAGGGGGCGGACGCAACTAATGAAAAACTGTTTTTT
j_call: TRBJ1-4
v_call: TRBV28
d_call: TRBD1
clone_size: .

cdr3_aa: CAISGGTGKVKNIQYF
cdr3_nt: TGTGCCATCAGTGGGGGGACAGGGAAGGTCAAAAACATTCAGTACTTC
j_call: TRBJ2-4
v_call: TRBV10-3
d_call: TRBD1
clone_size: .

cdr3_aa: CASSANRGAAGLASDTQYF
cdr3_nt: TGTGCCAGCAGCGCAAACAGGGGTGCGGCTGGACTAGCGTCAGATACGCAGTATTTT
j_call: TRBJ2-3
v_call: TRBV5-6
d_call: TRBD2
clone_size: .

cdr3_aa: CASSLGAGANYEQYF
cdr3_nt: TGCGCCAGCAGCTTAGGAGCGGGAGCGAATTACGAGCAGTACTTC
j_call: TRBJ2-7
v_call: TRBV5-1
d_call: TRBD2
clone_size: .

cdr3_aa: CASSSQGQGRGYEQYF
cdr3_nt: TGTGCCAGTAGTAGCCAAGGACAGGGCCGCGGCTACGAGCAGTACTTC
j_call: TRBJ2-7
v_call: TRBV19
d_call: TRBD1
clone_size: .

cdr3_aa: CASSPRTGNAYEQYF
cdr3_nt: TGTGCCAGCTCACCACGGACAGGGAATGCCTACGAGCAGTACTTC
j_call: TRBJ2-7
v_call: TRBV18
d_call: TRBD1
clone_size: .

cdr3_aa: CASRSRYSYEQYF
cdr3_nt: TGTGCCAGCAGATCCCGGTACTCCTACGAGCAGTACTTC
j_call: TRBJ2-7
v_call: TRBV14
d_call: .
clone_size: .

cdr3_aa: CASSLTQGVYGYTF
cdr3_nt: TGTGCCAGCAGTTTAACACAGGGGGTCTATGGCTACACCTTC
j_call: TRBJ1-2
v_call: TRBV28
d_call: TRBD1
clone_size: .

cdr3_aa: CASTGDRSAKNIQYF
cdr3_nt: TGTGCCAGTACTGGAGACAGATCAGCCAAAAACATTCAGTACTTC
j_call: TRBJ2-4
v_call: TRBV19
d_call: .
clone_size: once

cdr3_aa: CASSLDNSRSGNTIYF
cdr3_nt: TGTGCCAGCAGCTTGGACAACTCCCGCTCTGGAAACACCATATATTTT
j_call: TRBJ1-3
v_call: TRBV13
d_call: .
clone_size: .

cdr3_aa: CASSFGRQGSLASYEQYF
cdr3_nt: TGCGCCAGCAGCTTCGGACGACAGGGGTCGCTAGCTTCCTACGAGCAGTACTTC
j_call: TRBJ2-7
v_call: TRBV5-1
d_call: TRBD1
clone_size: few

cdr3_aa: CASSLREFETQYF
cdr3_nt: TGTGCCAGCAGCTTAAGGGAGTTCGAGACCCAGTACTTC
j_call: TRBJ2-5
v_call: TRBV11-2
d_call: .
clone_size: .

cdr3_aa: CAIGGGSAGELFF
cdr3_nt: TGTGCCATTGGTGGCGGGAGCGCCGGGGAGCTGTTTTTT
j_call: TRBJ2-2
v_call: TRBV10-3
d_call: TRBD2
clone_size: .

cdr3_aa: CASSLGRLSTEAFF
cdr3_nt: TGTGCCAGCAGCTTAGGCCGTCTCAGCACTGAAGCTTTCTTT
j_call: TRBJ1-1
v_call: TRBV11-3
d_call: .
clone_size: .

cdr3_aa: CASTQLAPEETQYF
cdr3_nt: TGCGCCAGCACCCAACTAGCGCCCGAAGAGACCCAGTACTTC
j_call: TRBJ2-5
v_call: TRBV5-1
d_call: TRBD2
clone_size: .

cdr3_aa: CASSFRTGGEYEQYF
cdr3_nt: TGTGCCAGCAGCTTCCGGACAGGGGGGGAATACGAGCAGTACTTC
j_call: TRBJ2-7
v_call: TRBV5-6
d_call: TRBD1
clone_size: .

cdr3_aa: CAWSVPQRVIGENEQFF
cdr3_nt: TGTGCCTGGAGTGTCCCCCAGCGCGTGATTGGGGAGAATGAGCAGTTCTTC
j_call: TRBJ2-1
v_call: TRBV30
d_call: .
clone_size: .

cdr3_aa: CASSLPGQFDTQYF
cdr3_nt: TGTGCCAGCAGTCTACCGGGACAGTTCGATACGCAGTATTTT
j_call: TRBJ2-3
v_call: TRBV27
d_call: TRBD1
clone_size: few

cdr3_aa: CSAGRGNEQFF
cdr3_nt: TGCAGCGCCGGTCGGGGGAATGAGCAGTTCTTC
j_call: TRBJ2-1
v_call: TRBV29-1
d_call: .
clone_size: .

cdr3_aa: CASSLSLAGINEQFF
cdr3_nt: TGTGCCAGCAGCTTATCACTAGCGGGGATCAATGAGCAGTTCTTC
j_call: TRBJ2-1
v_call: TRBV7-9
d_call: TRBD2
clone_size: .

cdr3_aa: CASSLRSGVSQETQYF
cdr3_nt: TGTGCCAGCAGCTTACGATCAGGGGTATCCCAAGAGACCCAGTACTTC
j_call: TRBJ2-5
v_call: TRBV7-7
d_call: .
clone_size: .

cdr3_aa: CAWSATRTGANVLTF
cdr3_nt: TGTGCCTGGAGTGCGACTAGGACTGGGGCCAACGTCCTGACTTTC
j_call: TRBJ2-6
v_call: TRBV30
d_call: .
clone_size: .

cdr3_aa: CASSERDTMPLGANVLTF
cdr3_nt: TGTGCCAGCAGTGAACGGGACACTATGCCTCTTGGGGCCAACGTCCTGACTTTC
j_call: TRBJ2-6
v_call: TRBV2
d_call: .
clone_size: .

cdr3_aa: CASGAGNQPQHF
cdr3_nt: TGTGCCAGCGGAGCGGGCAATCAGCCCCAGCATTTT
j_call: TRBJ1-5
v_call: TRBV28
d_call: .
clone_size: .

cdr3_aa: CASSLIPGRVKETQYF
cdr3_nt: TGTGCCAGCAGCTTAATTCCGGGCAGGGTGAAAGAGACCCAGTACTTC
j_call: TRBJ2-5
v_call: TRBV7-2
d_call: .
clone_size: once

cdr3_aa: CATSRDLGTGRYEQYF
cdr3_nt: TGTGCCACCAGCAGAGATCTGGGGACAGGGCGTTACGAGCAGTACTTC
j_call: TRBJ2-7
v_call: TRBV15
d_call: TRBD1
clone_size: once

cdr3_aa: CASSEQAFFTDTQYF
cdr3_nt: TGTGCCAGCAGTGAACAGGCTTTTTTCACAGATACGCAGTATTTT
j_call: TRBJ2-3
v_call: TRBV6-1
d_call: .
clone_size: .